This entry features one T cell receptor (beta chain) sequence. Its antigen is undetermined. It was one heparinised blood draw, averaging approximately 100 mL, that each donor gave. From germline, CDR1 is SGHRS and CDR2 YFSETQ. The trim removed 3 bases at V and 5 bases at J, leaving 10 bases unmatched. There are 17 residues in the CDR3. This record comes from a study of beta chain features in type 1 diabetes. Findings and caveats of the study: For TCRB rearrangement, an influence of HLA type remained unresolved here. At VDJ recombination sites, type 1 diabetes patients had fewer insertions and more deleted nucleotides.

Expressed TCRB transcripts got sequenced, as all isolated RNA was reverse transcribed. Some clones are missing from TCRdb's copy, which holds only in-frame ones; the method was immunoSEQ multiplex PCR. The table records around 340,000 clones, 6.5% to 10% of them present only once. The sequence came from a young woman in good health. Material: central memory CD4+ T cells from blood. The V call is TRBV5-1, the J call TRBJ2-5; 13 bases fit TRBD2. The CDR3 DNA sequence: TGCGCCAGCAGCTCGACGCGACTAGCGGGAGGCGGGGAGACCCAGTACTTC. It yields the protein CASSSTRLAGGGETQYF.